This is a list of T cell receptor beta chains from one sample in a study of cytotoxic CD8 clonotypes in ibrutinib-treated CLL. Clones were sequenced by immunoSEQ multiplex PCR, and TCRdb holds only the in-frame ones, with some missing. The sample includes around 200,000 clones, over 65% of them seen just once. The source material was PBMCs, sampled after 12 months of ibrutinib treatment. All receptors come from a human donor with chronic lymphocytic leukemia. The CDR3 runs from the conserved cysteine through the conserved F or W. The order of the fields is J gene, V gene, clone size, D gene, CDR3 protein, CDR3 DNA. D genes are given only for firm matches. The size field is filled for only some rows; it gives once, few, many or a size class.

TRBJ1-2,TRBV4-1,.,TRBD1,CASSQEGTGGSGGYTF,TGCGCCAGCAGCCAAGAGGGGACAGGGGGGAGTGGTGGCTACACCTTC
TRBJ1-2,TRBV25-1,.,TRBD1,CASSEPGTGDYGYTF,TGTGCCAGCAGTGAGCCTGGGACAGGGGACTATGGCTACACCTTC
TRBJ2-3,TRBV4-3,.,TRBD1,CASSRLGTGGSTDTQYF,TGCGCCAGCAGCCGCCTCGGGACAGGGGGAAGCACAGATACGCAGTATTTT
TRBJ2-6,TRBV6-5,.,.,CATHRVHSGANVLTF,TGTGCCACCCACCGGGTCCACTCTGGGGCCAACGTCCTGACTTTC
TRBJ2-7,TRBV10-3,.,.,CAISAGNIEGQYF,TGTGCCATCAGTGCGGGGAATATAGAAGGGCAGTACTTC
TRBJ2-7,TRBV5-1,.,.,CASSRDFYEQYF,TGCGCCAGCAGCCGGGACTTCTACGAGCAGTACTTC
TRBJ2-5,TRBV4-1,once,TRBD2,CASSRVPGGETQYF,TGCGCCAGCAGCCGAGTCCCGGGGGGGGAGACCCAGTACTTC
TRBJ1-2,TRBV11-2,.,.,CASSLDRRGQLYGYTF,TGTGCCAGCAGCTTAGATCGGCGCGGACAACTTTATGGCTACACCTTC
TRBJ1-6,TRBV6-1,.,.,CASSEVRHNSPLHF,TGTGCCAGCAGTGAAGTACGGCATAATTCACCCCTCCACTTT
TRBJ1-1,TRBV6-1,.,TRBD1,CASSESQGDPEAFF,TGTGCCAGCAGTGAGTCGCAGGGGGATCCTGAAGCTTTCTTT
TRBJ1-1,TRBV7-6,.,.,CASSLLTEGTEAFF,TGTGCCAGCAGCTTACTCACCGAGGGGACTGAAGCTTTCTTT
TRBJ2-5,TRBV5-1,.,.,CASSLEGRGAQYF,TGCGCCAGCAGCTTGGAGGGAAGAGGGGCCCAGTACTTC
TRBJ1-4,TRBV9,few,.,CASSPHSGYEKLFF,TGTGCCAGCAGCCCCCACTCGGGTTATGAAAAACTGTTTTTT
TRBJ2-1,TRBV30,.,.,CAWSGLGAPYNEQFF,TGTGCCTGGAGTGGCTTGGGGGCCCCCTACAATGAGCAGTTCTTC
TRBJ1-1,TRBV15,.,.,CATSRVNWNTEAFF,TGTGCCACCAGCAGAGTCAATTGGAACACTGAAGCTTTCTTT
TRBJ2-3,TRBV2,.,TRBD2,CASSGLAGGMDTQYF,TGTGCCAGCAGTGGACTAGCGGGGGGGATGGATACGCAGTATTTT
TRBJ2-7,TRBV30,.,.,CAWSVLGYEQYF,TGTGCCTGGAGTGTACTAGGGTACGAGCAGTACTTC
TRBJ2-6,TRBV5-4,.,.,CASSFGGPGANVLTF,TGTGCCAGCAGCTTTGGGGGACCTGGGGCCAACGTCCTGACTTTC
TRBJ2-2,TRBV11-3,.,.,CASSFIQGSGELFF,TGTGCCAGCAGCTTCATACAGGGTTCCGGGGAGCTGTTTTTT
TRBJ2-5,TRBV5-4,.,TRBD2,CASSLVAGGPRETQYF,TGTGCCAGCAGCTTGGTGGCGGGGGGGCCGCGAGAGACCCAGTACTTC
TRBJ1-1,TRBV30,.,.,CAWSVSQGRVRAFF,TGTGCCTGGAGTGTAAGCCAGGGGAGGGTAAGAGCTTTCTTT
TRBJ2-7,TRBV9,.,TRBD2,CASSVRSGRAYEQYF,TGTGCCAGCAGCGTACGAAGCGGGAGGGCCTACGAGCAGTACTTC
TRBJ1-1,TRBV5-1,.,TRBD1,CASSSRRQGDTEAFF,TGCGCCAGCAGCTCAAGACGACAGGGGGACACTGAAGCTTTCTTT
TRBJ1-4,TRBV5-1,.,.,CASSPQAALGEKLFF,TGCGCCAGCAGCCCGCAGGCAGCCCTTGGGGAAAAACTGTTTTTT
TRBJ1-1,TRBV29-1,.,TRBD1,CSVEGYRGRDTEAFF,TGCAGCGTTGAAGGCTACAGGGGGCGGGACACTGAAGCTTTCTTT
TRBJ1-4,TRBV6-6,.,TRBD1,CASSYSIGGSEKLFF,TGTGCCAGCAGTTACTCGATAGGGGGCAGCGAAAAACTGTTTTTT
TRBJ1-2,TRBV30,.,.,CAWRGVSGYTF,TGTGCCTGGAGGGGGGTTTCTGGCTACACCTTC
TRBJ2-3,TRBV5-6,.,TRBD1,CASSLVDRGVEYF,TGTGCCAGCAGCTTGGTGGACAGGGGGGTCGAGTATTTT